The clone carrying this T cell receptor beta chain was recorded only once. Its antigen is undetermined. This entry comes from a study of radiotherapy plus CTLA-4 blockade in lung cancer. At the level of the study: Of all patients, around 19% responded objectively and 31% showed disease control.

V trimming: 5 bases; J trimming: 6 bases; junction bases outside the gene matches: 14. Looked up from germline, CDR1 is MDHEN and CDR2 is SYDVKM. CDR3 length: 18 amino acids. Overall study findings and caveats: Early blood T cell clone dynamics reportedly forecast response best, with interferon-beta. Radiotherapy with ipilimumab was followed by blood expansion of tumor-derived clones.

Sequencing was performed with immunoSEQ multiplex PCR; in TCRdb, only in-frame clones are kept and a portion is missing. The top ten hold 0.87% of the sample, which has some 78,000 clones, around 90% seen once. Each patient with chemo-refractory metastatic non-small-cell lung cancer was treated with focal radiation plus CTLA-4 blockade using ipilimumab. This receptor was obtained from a human donor with non-small cell lung cancer who had stable disease on radiotherapy plus ipilimumab. Sequenced material: peripheral blood, taken from a patient treated with radiotherapy plus ipilimumab. The V and J genes are TRBV28 and TRBJ1-5, with TRBD1 matching over 12 bases. For the CDR3, the DNA is TGTGCCAGCAGTCCCCAGGGACAGGGGGCGAAGGGTGGTCAGCCCCAGCATTTT. It yields the protein CASSPQGQGAKGGQPQHF.